The present entry profiles one T cell receptor beta chain with its context. Its cognate antigen is unknown. The source of the sample is a study of graft-versus-host responses after intestinal transplantation. Across the whole study: Every transplant recipient was induced with anti-thymocyte globulin, then maintained on tacrolimus and steroids for approximately three years.

The method was immunoSEQ multiplex PCR; TCRdb's version includes in-frame clones alone and lacks a portion of them. The data show some 93,000 clones, with over 75% seen just once and approximately 0.54% held by the top ten. Germline CDR1 is SGDLS and CDR2 is YYNGEE. The CDR3 contains 13 residues. With 4 bases clipped from V and 5 bases from J, the junction kept 3 bases outside the gene matches. Notes on the study in general: Recipient marrow held GvH clones, some first seen in ileum or blood.

The sequencing here drew on unstimulated CD8+ T cells sorted from spleen or lymph node cells, taken before intestinal transplant. The chain combines TRBV9 with TRBJ2-4; 7 positions match TRBD1. The TCR originated in a human donor who received an intestinal transplant. The CDR3 region is CASSPGQENIQYF. The CDR3 DNA follows: TGTGCCAGCAGCCCCGGACAGGAAAACATTCAGTACTTC. The entire variable domain, with the rest obtained from reference TRBV9 and TRBJ2-4, is as follows: DSGVTQTPKHLITATGQRVTLRCSPRSGDLSVYWYQQSLDQGLQFLIQYYNGEERAKGNILERFSAQQFPDLHSELNLSSLELGDSALYFCASSPGQENIQYFGAGTRLSVL.